The 16 T cell receptor beta chains below all came from one sample that was sequenced in a study of blood T cells in healthy people across ages. Primed by a sample-barcoded 5' primer and a J-beta primer mix, a second PCR proceeded for about 7 to 11 cycles. TCRdb re-called the 5' RACE reads with MiXCR, one entry per CDR3 protein. The table includes around 990,000 distinct CDR3 sequences, approximately 25% detected once. A further study also used this sample, focusing on T cells of mothers and their children.

The specimen was blood. The receptors shown here come from a girl aged 2 to 9 in good health.

This chain uses TRBV6-5 with TRBJ2-3; 9 bases agree with TRBD1. Germline CDR1 reads MNHEY; CDR2 reads SVGAGI. The CDR3 totals 15 residues. V trimming: 0 bases; J trimming: 8 bases; junction bases outside the gene matches: 6. CDR3 sequence: CASSYSNRGLGTQYF. The CDR3 DNA reads as TGTGCCAGCAGTTACTCGAACAGGGGGCTCGGTACGCAGTATTTT.

This chain links TRBV9 with TRBJ2-5; D unclear. Per the germline V gene, CDR1 is SGDLS and CDR2 is YYNGEE. V was pared by 3 bases and J by 5 bases, with 8 bases between. The CDR3 sequence is 12 residues long. CDR3: CASSGVDETQYF. CDR3 nucleotides: TGTGCCAGCAGCGGGGTGGATGAGACCCAGTACTTC.

This clonotype has just a few counts. The genes are TRBV7-2 and TRBJ2-5; 12 bases map to TRBD2. Germline V gene data show CDR1 as SGHTA and CDR2 as FQGNSA. The CDR3 consists of 16 residues. After removal of 3 bases from V and 3 bases from J, the junction contained 5 bases not matched to a gene. The DNA for the CDR3 is TGTGCCAGCAGCTTTTGGGGACTAGCGGGCGAAGAGACCCAGTACTTC. Translation gives CASSFWGLAGEETQYF.

V gene TRBV6-5 combines with J gene TRBJ1-4; 7 bases align to TRBD1. TRBJ2-2 explains the end of the DNA better; the J call may be wrong. CDR1 and CDR2 from the germline V gene are MNHEY and SVGAGI. The CDR3 runs 15 residues. In DNA form, the CDR3 reads TGTGCCAGCAGCCGCGGACAGGCGACGGGTTGGGAGCTGTTTTTT. This sequence encodes CASSRGQATGWELFF.

This sequence joins TRBV20-1 and TRBJ2-7; TRBD1 is a possible D gene (6 bases). Germline lookup yields CDR1 DFQATT and CDR2 SNEGSKA (reference sequence). The CDR3 is 15 residues long. The V end was cut by 2 bases, the J end by 3 bases, with 17 bases between. CDR3 bases: TGCAGTGCTAGACCCTACGACAGGACAAACTACGAGCAGTACTTC. Translation: CSARPYDRTNYEQYF.

This clonotype occurred a few times. The chain is built from TRBV10-3 and TRBJ2-6; D is perhaps TRBD1 (5 bases). Germline V gene sequence: CDR1 ENHRY, CDR2 SYGVKD. With 5 bases removed from V and 2 bases from J, the gap between germline ends came to 13 bases. This CDR3 region has 16 residues. CDR3 coding DNA: TGTGCCATCAGTCGGACACTGCCGCCTGGGGCCAACGTCCTGACTTTC. Protein: CAISRTLPPGANVLTF.

This clonotype was found a few times. The V call is TRBV7-8, the J call TRBJ2-3; 10 bases align to TRBD2. The CDR3 sequence is 18 residues long. V lost 3 bases to trimming and J lost 6 bases; unmatched junction nucleotides: 15. Germline lookup yields CDR1 SGHVS and CDR2 FQNEAQ. The CDR3 nucleotides read TGTGCCAGCAGCTTCCCCTCGGCCACTAGCGGGAAGGTGGATACGCAGTATTTT. Protein product: CASSFPSATSGKVDTQYF.

The J gene is TRBJ1-1, the V gene TRBV29-1; D gene uncertain. This CDR3 is 13 amino acids long. In germline, CDR1 is SQVTM, CDR2 ANQGSEA. V lost 3 bases, J lost 9 bases, and 17 bases lay in between. The CDR3 DNA follows: TGCAGCGTTGAGGTCCTAGATGGCCAGAAAGCTTTCTTT. It is translated as CSVEVLDGQKAFF.

The V and J genes are TRBV9 and TRBJ2-4; 7 bases are a match to TRBD2. This CDR3 contains 15 residues. Germline lookup yields CDR1 SGDLS and CDR2 YYNGEE. V was clipped by 4 bases and J by 5 bases; unmatched bases: 9. CDR3 in DNA: TGTGCCAGCAGCCCATTAAGCGGGACTGAAAACATTCAGTACTTC. It is translated as CASSPLSGTENIQYF.

The gene calls are TRBV12-3 or TRBV12-4 and TRBJ2-1, with 7 bases fitting TRBD2. The CDR3 loop spans 15 amino acids. The V gene end was trimmed by 3 bases and the J gene end by 5 bases; junction bases not matched to a gene: 7. CDR3 nucleotides: TGTGCCAGCAGTTTCTTCCTAGCGGAAAACAATGAGCAGTTCTTC. Protein: CASSFFLAENNEQFF.

The chain recombines TRBV9 with TRBJ1-2, with no clear D. Germline assignment: CDR1 SGDLS and CDR2 YYNGEE. This CDR3 is built from 14 residues. Trimming pared 0 bases from V and 4 bases from J, leaving 10 bases between. The CDR3 protein is CASSVGVEGYGYTF. The CDR3 nucleotides are TGTGCCAGCAGCGTAGGGGTCGAGGGCTATGGCTACACCTTC. Drawing the rest from reference TRBV9 and TRBJ1-2, the complete variable domain is DSGVTQTPKHLITATGQRVTLRCSPRSGDLSVYWYQQSLDQGLQFLIQYYNGEERAKGNILERFSAQQFPDLHSELNLSSLELGDSALYFCASSVGVEGYGYTFGSGTRLTVV.

This clonotype was seen more than once but under ten times. At one end the junction does not follow the germline gene, possibly because of a read error. The genes are TRBV6-2 or TRBV6-3 and TRBJ2-7; unclear D gene. The CDR3 spans 11 residues. CDR1 and CDR2 from the germline V gene are MNHEY and SVGEGT. CDR3 in DNA: TGCGTAGAGAGGTTATCGAAAGAGCAGTACTTC. Translating it yields CVERLSKEQYF.

CDR3 DNA sequence: TGCAGTGCACCTACTAGTGGCGAGACCCAGTACTTC. It translates to CSAPTSGETQYF. V usage is TRBV20-1 and J usage is TRBJ2-5; D perhaps matches TRBD2 (5 bases). Germline CDR1 DFQATT, CDR2 SNEGSKA (reference sequence). The CDR3 has 12 amino acids. V was trimmed by 6 bases and J by 5 bases, leaving 13 bases between them.

The chain combines TRBV12-5 with TRBJ2-2; TRBD1 aligns across 8 bases. The CDR3 sequence is 15 residues long. V trimming: 5 bases; J trimming: 4 bases; junction bases outside the gene matches: 6. Germline CDR1 reads LGHNT; CDR2 reads FRNRAP. The CDR3 loop is CASGLQGAGTGELFF. In DNA form, the CDR3 reads TGTGCTAGTGGTCTCCAGGGGGCGGGCACCGGGGAGCTGTTTTTT.

The chain links TRBV3-1 to TRBJ2-1; the match to TRBD2 covers 9 bases. With 1 base clipped from V and 8 bases from J, the junction kept 12 bases outside the gene matches. Germline loops: CDR1 LGHDT, CDR2 YNNKEL (reference sequence). The CDR3 contains 17 residues. The CDR3 is CASSQGPSGLAADEQFF. CDR3 DNA sequence: TGTGCCAGCAGCCAAGGTCCCTCGGGACTAGCAGCCGATGAGCAGTTCTTC.

The rearrangement uses TRBV12-3 or TRBV12-4 and TRBJ1-2; D possibly corresponds to TRBD1 (6 bases). The CDR3 covers 14 residues. Trimming pared 6 bases from V and 8 bases from J, leaving 19 bases between. CDR3 amino acids: CASSPSGGQSGYTF. CDR3 nucleotides: TGTGCCAGCAGCCCTTCCGGGGGCCAATCGGGCTACACCTTC.